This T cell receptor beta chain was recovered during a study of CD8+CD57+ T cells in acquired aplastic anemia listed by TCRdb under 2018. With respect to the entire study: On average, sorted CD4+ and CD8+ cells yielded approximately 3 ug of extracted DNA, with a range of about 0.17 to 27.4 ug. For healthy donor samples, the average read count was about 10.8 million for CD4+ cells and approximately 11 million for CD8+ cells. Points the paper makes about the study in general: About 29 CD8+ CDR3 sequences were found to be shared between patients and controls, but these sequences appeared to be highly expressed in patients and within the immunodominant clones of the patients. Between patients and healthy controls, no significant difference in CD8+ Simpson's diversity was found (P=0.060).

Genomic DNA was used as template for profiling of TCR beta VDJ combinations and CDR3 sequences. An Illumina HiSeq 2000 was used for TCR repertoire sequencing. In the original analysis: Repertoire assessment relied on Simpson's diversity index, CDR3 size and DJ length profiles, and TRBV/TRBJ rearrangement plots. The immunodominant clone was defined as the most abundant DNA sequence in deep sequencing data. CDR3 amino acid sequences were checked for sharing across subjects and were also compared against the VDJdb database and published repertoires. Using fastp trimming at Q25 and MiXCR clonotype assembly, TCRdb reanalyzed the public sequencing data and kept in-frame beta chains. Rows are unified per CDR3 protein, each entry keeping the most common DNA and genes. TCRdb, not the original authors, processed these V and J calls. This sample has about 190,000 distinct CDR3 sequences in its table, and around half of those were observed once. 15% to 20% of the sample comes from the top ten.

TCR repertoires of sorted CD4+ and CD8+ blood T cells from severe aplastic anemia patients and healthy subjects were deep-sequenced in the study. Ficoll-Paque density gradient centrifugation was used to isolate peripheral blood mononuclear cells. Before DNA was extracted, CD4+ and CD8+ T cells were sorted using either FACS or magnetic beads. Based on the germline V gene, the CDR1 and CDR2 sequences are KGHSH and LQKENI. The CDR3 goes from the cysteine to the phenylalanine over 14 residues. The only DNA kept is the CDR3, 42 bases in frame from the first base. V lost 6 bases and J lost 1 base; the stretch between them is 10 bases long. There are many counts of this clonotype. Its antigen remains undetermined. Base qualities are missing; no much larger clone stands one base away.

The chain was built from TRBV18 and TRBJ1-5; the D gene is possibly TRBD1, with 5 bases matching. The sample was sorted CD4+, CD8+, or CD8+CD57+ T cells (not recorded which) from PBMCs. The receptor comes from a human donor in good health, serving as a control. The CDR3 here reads CASSAEGSNQPQHF. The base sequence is TGTGCCAGCTCTGCTGAGGGGAGCAATCAGCCCCAGCATTTT.